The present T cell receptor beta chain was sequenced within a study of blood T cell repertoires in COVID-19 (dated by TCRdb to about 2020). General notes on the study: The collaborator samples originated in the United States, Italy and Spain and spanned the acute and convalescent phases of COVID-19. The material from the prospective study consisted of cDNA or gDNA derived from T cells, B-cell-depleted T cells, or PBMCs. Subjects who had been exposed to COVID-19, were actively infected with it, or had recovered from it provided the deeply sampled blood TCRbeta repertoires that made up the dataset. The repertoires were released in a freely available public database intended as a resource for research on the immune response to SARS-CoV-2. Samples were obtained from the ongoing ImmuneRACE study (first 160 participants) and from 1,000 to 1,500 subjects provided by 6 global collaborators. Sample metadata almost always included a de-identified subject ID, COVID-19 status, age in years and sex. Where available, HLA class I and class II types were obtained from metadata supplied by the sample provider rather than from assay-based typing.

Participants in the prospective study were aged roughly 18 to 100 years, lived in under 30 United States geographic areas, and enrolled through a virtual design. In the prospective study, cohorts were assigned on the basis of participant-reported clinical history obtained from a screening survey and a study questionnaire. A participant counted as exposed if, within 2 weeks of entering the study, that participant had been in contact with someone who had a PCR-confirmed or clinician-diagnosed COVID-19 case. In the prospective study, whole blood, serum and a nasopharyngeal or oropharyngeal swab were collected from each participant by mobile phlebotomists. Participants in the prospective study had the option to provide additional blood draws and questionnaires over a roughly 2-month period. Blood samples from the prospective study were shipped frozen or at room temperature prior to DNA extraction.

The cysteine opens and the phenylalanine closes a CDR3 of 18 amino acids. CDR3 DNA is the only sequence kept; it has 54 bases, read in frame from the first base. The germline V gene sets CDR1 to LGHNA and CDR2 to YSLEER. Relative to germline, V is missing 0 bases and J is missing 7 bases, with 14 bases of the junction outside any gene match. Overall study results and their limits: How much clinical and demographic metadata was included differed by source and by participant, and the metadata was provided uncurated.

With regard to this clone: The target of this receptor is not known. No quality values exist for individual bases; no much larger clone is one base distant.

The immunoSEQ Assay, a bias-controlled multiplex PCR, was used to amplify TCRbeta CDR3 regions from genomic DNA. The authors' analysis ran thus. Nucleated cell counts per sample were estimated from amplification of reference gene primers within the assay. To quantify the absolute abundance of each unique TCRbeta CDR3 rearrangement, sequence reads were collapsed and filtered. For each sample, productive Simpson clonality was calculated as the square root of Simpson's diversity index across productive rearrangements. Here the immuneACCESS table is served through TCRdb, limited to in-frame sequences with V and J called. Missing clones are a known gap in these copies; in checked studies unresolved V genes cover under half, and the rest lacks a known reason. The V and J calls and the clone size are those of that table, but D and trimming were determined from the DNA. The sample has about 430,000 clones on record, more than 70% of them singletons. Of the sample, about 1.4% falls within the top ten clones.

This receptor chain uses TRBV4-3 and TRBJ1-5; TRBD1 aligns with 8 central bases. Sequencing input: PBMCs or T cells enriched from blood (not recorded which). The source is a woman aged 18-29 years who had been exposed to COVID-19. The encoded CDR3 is CASSQEPHRGTNLQPQHF. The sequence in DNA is TGCGCCAGCAGCCAAGAGCCTCACAGGGGGACTAATTTACAGCCCCAGCATTTT.